A single sample is the source of the 32 T cell receptor beta chains below, sequenced in a study of blood T cell repertoires in COVID-19. TCRdb keeps only in-frame clones here, not all; method: immunoSEQ multiplex PCR. Among about 150,000 clones listed, around 80% were seen once. What was sequenced was peripheral blood. These receptors all stem from a human donor with acute or convalescent COVID-19. The donor label of this sample is uncertain.

CDR3 sequence (DNA): TGTGCCAGCAGCTCCAGGGCGACCGCGGGGGGGACCGGGGAGCTGTTTTTT. Amino acids: CASSSRATAGGTGELFF. This chain joins TRBV7-2 and TRBJ2-2; 9 nucleotides agree with TRBD2. V lost 4 bases, J lost 5 bases, and 11 bases stayed unmatched. The germline V gene has CDR1 SGHTA and CDR2 FQGNSA. The length of the CDR3 is 17 residues.

This chain connects TRBV5-6 to TRBJ2-1, with 7 nucleotides matching TRBD2. Germline V gene sequence: CDR1 SGHDT, CDR2 YYEEEE. The CDR3 runs to 14 residues. V was clipped by 0 bases and J by 6 bases; unmatched bases: 3. CDR3 residues: CASSLVAGVNEQFF. The CDR3 coding sequence is TGTGCCAGCAGCTTGGTTGCGGGGGTCAATGAGCAGTTCTTC.

The chain employs TRBV6-2 or TRBV6-3 and TRBJ2-3; weak D call: TRBD2 (5 bases). V was clipped by 7 bases and J by 9 bases, with 20 bases between them. Looked up from germline, CDR1 is MNHEY and CDR2 is SVGEGT. The CDR3 runs 14 residues. The CDR3 coding sequence is TGTGCCAGCACCCCCAGGTTGGCGAGCGGCACGCAGTATTTT. This sequence encodes CASTPRLASGTQYF.

The chain uses TRBV19 and TRBJ1-1; TRBD1 matches at 7 bases. The V segment lost 5 bases and the J segment 4 bases; nucleotides outside the gene matches: 10. Germline-derived CDR1 and CDR2 are LNHDA and SQIVND (reference sequence). There are 15 residues in the CDR3. The CDR3 sequence is CASSERQGRATEAFF. CDR3 coding DNA: TGTGCCAGTAGTGAACGACAGGGCCGCGCCACTGAAGCTTTCTTT.

This clone has a single count. The chain employs TRBV5-1 and TRBJ2-7; D ambiguous. Trimming shortened V by 0 bases and J by 0 bases, and 10 bases separated the two germline ends. CDR1 is SGHRS and CDR2 is YFSETQ in the germline V gene. The CDR3 consists of 15 residues. For the CDR3, the DNA is TGCGCCAGCAGCTTGGACAGTACCAGCTCCTACGAGCAGTACTTC. Its translation is CASSLDSTSSYEQYF. Using reference TRBV5-1 and TRBJ2-7 for the parts outside the CDR3, the full variable domain is KAGVTQTPRYLIKTRGQQVTLSCSPISGHRSVSWYQQTPGQGLQFLFEYFSETQRNKGNFPGRFSGRQFSNSRSEMNVSTLELGDSALYLCASSLDSTSSYEQYFGPGTRLTVT.

The chain recombines TRBV7-8 with TRBJ1-3; D uncertain. CDR1 is SGHVS, CDR2 FQNEAQ, per germline. Trimming pared 7 bases from V and 2 bases from J, leaving 12 bases between. CDR3 length: 14 amino acids. CDR3 nucleotide sequence: TGTGCCAGCAACGTTAGAGGGCCTGGAAACACCATATATTTT. It encodes CASNVRGPGNTIYF.

The chain recombines TRBV2 with TRBJ2-1; 8 nucleotides match TRBD2. This CDR3 is built from 15 residues. Losses at the gene ends were 8 bases for V and 1 base for J; bases not matched to a gene: 7. Germline CDR1 is SNHLY and CDR2 is FYNNEI. In DNA form, the CDR3 reads TGTGCCAGCGGGCTAGCGGGTTATTCCTACAATGAGCAGTTCTTC. Residues: CASGLAGYSYNEQFF.

The gene calls are TRBV12-3 or TRBV12-4 and TRBJ1-2, with D perhaps TRBD1 (6 bases). V was trimmed by 3 bases and J by 6 bases, leaving 11 bases between them. CDR3 length equals 13 residues. The CDR3: CASSLQGRDGYTF. In nucleotides, the CDR3 is TGTGCCAGCAGTTTGCAGGGGCGCGATGGCTACACCTTC.

J is TRBJ2-7 and V is TRBV7-2; TRBD1 aligns across 7 bases. J was trimmed by 0 bases and V by 1 base; bases with no gene match: 3. This CDR3 contains 15 residues. CDR1 is SGHTA and CDR2 is FQGNSA in the germline V gene. The CDR3 sequence is CASSLVGQSSYEQYF. For the CDR3, the DNA is TGTGCCAGCAGCTTAGTGGGACAGAGCTCCTACGAGCAGTACTTC.

The chain is built from TRBV5-1 and TRBJ1-1, with D unresolved. CDR3 size: 14 residues. Germline CDR1 SGHRS, CDR2 YFSETQ. V lost 3 bases, J lost 3 bases, and 12 bases lay in between. In nucleotides, the CDR3 is TGCGCCAGCAGCTCCCTTGGGCCTCACACTGAAGCTTTCTTT. Amino acid sequence: CASSSLGPHTEAFF.

This clone was seen more than once but under ten times. Germline is not matched at one junction end, which may reflect a read error. The gene calls are TRBV7-7 and TRBJ2-6; TRBD1 agrees at 8 bases. Germline V gene sequence: CDR1 SSHAT, CDR2 FNYEAQ (reference sequence). This CDR3 region has 18 residues. The CDR3 nucleotides read TGTGCTAGCAGCTTTGGACAGGGTAGTGGGCCTGGGGCCAACGTCCTGACTTTC. It codes for CASSFGQGSGPGANVLTF. The full variable domain, with the rest looked up from reference TRBV7-7 and TRBJ2-6, is GAGVSQSPRYKVTKRGQDVTLRCDPISSHATLYWYQQALGQGPEFLTYFNYEAQPDKSGLPSDRFSAERPEGSISTLTIQRTEQRDSAMYRCASSFGQGSGPGANVLTFGAGSRLTVL.

The J gene is TRBJ2-1, the V gene TRBV3-1 (or the pseudogene TRBV3-2), with TRBD2 identical over 8 bases. Germline V gene lookup returns CDR1 LGHDT and CDR2 YNNKEL (reference sequence). The CDR3 has 12 amino acids. V was pared by 4 bases and J by 9 bases, with 2 bases of the junction left unmatched. As DNA, the CDR3 is TGTGCCAGCAGCCGTAGCGGGACTGAGCAGTTCTTC. Translating it yields CASSRSGTEQFF.

The chain combines TRBV24-1 with TRBJ1-2, with D perhaps matching TRBD1 (6 bases). CDR1 and CDR2 from the germline V gene are KGHDR and SFDVKD. This CDR3 comprises 16 residues. V gave up 4 bases and J gave up 4 bases, with 18 bases separating them. The CDR3 DNA follows: TGTGCCACCAGTGAAGCCAACAGGGCAATACTCTATGGCTACACCTTC. Residues: CATSEANRAILYGYTF.

This clone has only one observation. CDR3 amino acids: CASRNTNKGNTIYF. The CDR3 region has the DNA TGTGCCAGCAGAAACACTAACAAGGGAAACACCATATATTTT. This sequence joins TRBV6-5 and TRBJ1-3; D uncertain. V gave up 6 bases and J gave up 4 bases, with 13 bases separating them. Germline V gives CDR1 MNHEY, CDR2 SVGAGI. The CDR3 is 14 amino acids.

The chain combines TRBV5-1 with TRBJ2-7, with TRBD2 identical over 7 bases. CDR3 length: 16 residues. Trimming cost V 2 bases and J 0 bases; bases outside gene matches: 8. Germline-derived CDR1 and CDR2 are SGHRS and YFSETQ. Here the CDR3 DNA reads TGCGCCAGCAGCTTCAATGAGCGGGGTTCCTCCTACGAGCAGTACTTC. This encodes CASSFNERGSSYEQYF.

This clone occurred a few times. The chain couples TRBV4-2 to TRBJ2-7; TRBD1 agrees at 9 bases. CDR3 length: 15 residues. Unmatched junction bases numbered 9, after V lost 4 bases and J lost 5 bases. Germline V lookup: CDR1 LGHNA, CDR2 YNFKEQ. The CDR3 nucleotides read TGTGCCAGCAGCCGAGAAGGGGGACAGGGAAACGAGCAGTACTTC. This encodes CASSREGGQGNEQYF.

The chain couples TRBV5-4 to TRBJ2-3; 10 nucleotides match TRBD2. Germline V gene sequence: CDR1 SGHNT, CDR2 YYREEE (reference sequence). The CDR3 has 15 amino acids. V was pared by 4 bases and J by 3 bases, with 5 bases of the junction left unmatched. The CDR3 spells CASSLLAGGTDTQYF. Written as DNA, the CDR3 is TGTGCCAGCAGCCTATTAGCGGGGGGAACAGATACGCAGTATTTT.

The rearrangement joins TRBV6-5 to TRBJ2-3; TRBD2 aligns across 10 bases. This CDR3 has 15 amino acids. Losses at the gene ends were 7 bases for V and 5 bases for J; bases not matched to a gene: 9. Germline lookup yields CDR1 MNHEY and CDR2 SVGAGI. The CDR3 DNA reads as TGTGCCAGCATCAAAGCGGGGGGGCATGGAGATACGCAGTATTTT. Amino acid sequence: CASIKAGGHGDTQYF.

The chain links TRBV12-3 or TRBV12-4 to TRBJ1-5; the D is unclear. The CDR3 covers 12 residues. Trimming shortened V by 5 bases and J by 6 bases, and 8 bases separated the two germline ends. As DNA, the CDR3 is TGTGCCAGCAGTATAGGAGGTCAGCCCCAGCATTTT. Translated: CASSIGGQPQHF.

A single count supports this clone. This sequence joins TRBV2 and TRBJ1-1, with a tentative D call TRBD1 (6 bases). Trimming removed 2 bases from V and 0 bases from J, with 10 bases in between. The CDR3 contains 15 residues. Germline V gene lookup returns CDR1 SNHLY and CDR2 FYNNEI. The CDR3 loop reads CASSEQQGVNTEAFF. CDR3 nucleotides: TGTGCCAGCAGTGAACAACAGGGAGTGAACACTGAAGCTTTCTTT.

The chain links TRBV6-5 to TRBJ1-5, with a weak D call TRBD1 (6 bases). With 6 bases removed from V and 6 bases from J, the gap between germline ends came to 18 bases. The CDR3 sequence is 15 residues long. Germline-derived CDR1 and CDR2 are MNHEY and SVGAGI. The CDR3 spells CASSLGRGWGQPQHF. The CDR3 nucleotides read TGTGCCAGCAGCCTAGGCAGGGGATGGGGTCAGCCCCAGCATTTT.

CDR3 in amino acids: CASSSTGYYGYTF. As DNA, the CDR3 is TGTGCCAGCAGCTCTACAGGGTACTATGGCTACACCTTC. The chain is built from TRBV5-6 and TRBJ1-2; weak D call: TRBD1 (6 bases). The CDR3 contains 13 residues. Trimming cost V 3 bases and J 3 bases, with 9 bases left between them. Germline lookup yields CDR1 SGHDT and CDR2 YYEEEE. The full variable domain, its missing parts supplied by reference TRBV5-6 and TRBJ1-2, is DAGVTQSPTHLIKTRGQQVTLRCSPKSGHDTVSWYQQALGQGPQFIFQYYEEEERQRGNFPDRFSGHQFPNYSSELNVNALLLGDSALYLCASSSTGYYGYTFGSGTRLTVV.

The CDR3 DNA reads as TGTGCCAGCAGCTTCAGGGACAGACGAGATACGCAGTATTTT. Protein: CASSFRDRRDTQYF. The rearrangement links TRBV11-1 to TRBJ2-3, with 7 bases lining up with TRBD1. The CDR3 contains 14 residues. J lost 5 bases, V lost 3 bases, and 5 bases had no gene match. From germline, CDR1 is SGHAT and CDR2 FQDESV (reference sequence).

The rearrangement links TRBV6-1 to TRBJ1-1, with D possibly being TRBD1 (5 bases). The CDR3 length is 17 residues. The V end was cut by 3 bases, the J end by 3 bases, with 20 bases between. From germline, CDR1 is MNHNS and CDR2 SASEGT. The DNA of the CDR3 is TGTGCCAGCAGTGACCCGGAAAGGAGGGGACCGGACACTGAAGCTTTCTTT. It specifies CASSDPERRGPDTEAFF.

V usage is TRBV5-8 and J usage is TRBJ1-1, with D perhaps matching TRBD1 (5 bases). The germline V gene encodes CDR1 SGHTS and CDR2 YDEGEE. V was pared by 0 bases and J by 11 bases, with 23 bases between. The CDR3 contains 16 residues. The CDR3 spells CASSLGQGNPEVDAFF. CDR3 coding DNA: TGTGCCAGCAGCTTGGGTCAGGGAAACCCCGAAGTGGATGCTTTCTTT.

The chain is built from TRBV3-1 (or the pseudogene TRBV3-2) and TRBJ2-3; TRBD2 aligns across 7 bases. The junction had 2 bases not matched to a gene; V was cut back by 2 bases and J by 3 bases. Germline V gives CDR1 LGHDT, CDR2 YNNKEL (reference sequence). This CDR3 region has 14 residues. The CDR3 loop is CASSQQGGTDTQYF. The CDR3 bases are TGTGCCAGCAGCCAACAGGGAGGGACAGATACGCAGTATTTT.

This chain uses TRBV7-2 with TRBJ1-1; D ambiguous. Germline V CDR1 and CDR2: SGHTA, FQGNSA. V lost 1 base to trimming and J lost 3 bases, with 9 bases between them. This CDR3 has 14 residues. The CDR3 loop is CASSLETRYTEAFF. The CDR3 DNA is TGTGCCAGCAGCTTAGAGACACGCTACACTGAAGCTTTCTTT.

This chain links TRBV15 with TRBJ2-5; 10 bases align to TRBD1. CDR3 length: 17 amino acids. Germline V gene data show CDR1 as LNHNV and CDR2 as YYDKDF (reference sequence). Trimming cost V 3 bases and J 4 bases; bases outside gene matches: 11. The CDR3 nucleotides are TGTGCCACCAGCAGTTGGGACAGGGGAATTCGGGGAGAGACCCAGTACTTC. Protein product: CATSSWDRGIRGETQYF.

The chain is built from TRBV28 and TRBJ2-7; D possibly corresponds to TRBD1 (6 bases). The CDR3 consists of 14 residues. Germline V gene lookup returns CDR1 MDHEN and CDR2 SYDVKM. V was cut by 5 bases and J by 2 bases, with 13 bases left in between. The CDR3 DNA sequence: TGTGCCAGCAGTCGACAGGTTGTCCCCTACGAGCAGTACTTC. Residues: CASSRQVVPYEQYF.

This chain connects TRBV7-9 to TRBJ1-6; a possible D gene is TRBD1 (5 bases). Germline V gene lookup returns CDR1 SEHNR and CDR2 FQNEAQ (reference sequence). V gave up 7 bases and J gave up 11 bases, with 18 bases separating them. The CDR3 extends over 14 amino acids. CDR3 nucleotides: TGTGCCAGCACCCCAGGAGGGGCAGGTGCACCCCTCCACTTT. This sequence encodes CASTPGGAGAPLHF.

This clone was seen a few times. The V and J genes are TRBV20-1 and TRBJ1-2; TRBD1 agrees at 7 bases. Germline V gene lookup returns CDR1 DFQATT and CDR2 SNEGSKA (reference sequence). The CDR3 extends over 13 amino acids. V gave up 3 bases and J gave up 5 bases; unmatched junction bases: 6. The CDR3, as DNA: TGCAGTGCTAGTACAGGGGCCGGGTATGGCTACACCTTC. Translated, it gives CSASTGAGYGYTF.

The table lists this clone with a count of one. The chain links TRBV9 to TRBJ2-1; 8 nucleotides align to TRBD2. V shed 0 bases and J 8 bases; nucleotides not matched to a gene: 7. This CDR3 region has 15 residues. In germline, CDR1 is SGDLS, CDR2 YYNGEE. The CDR3 sequence is CASSVAGGAFYEQFF. The DNA of the CDR3 is TGTGCCAGCAGCGTAGCCGGGGGGGCGTTTTATGAGCAGTTCTTC.